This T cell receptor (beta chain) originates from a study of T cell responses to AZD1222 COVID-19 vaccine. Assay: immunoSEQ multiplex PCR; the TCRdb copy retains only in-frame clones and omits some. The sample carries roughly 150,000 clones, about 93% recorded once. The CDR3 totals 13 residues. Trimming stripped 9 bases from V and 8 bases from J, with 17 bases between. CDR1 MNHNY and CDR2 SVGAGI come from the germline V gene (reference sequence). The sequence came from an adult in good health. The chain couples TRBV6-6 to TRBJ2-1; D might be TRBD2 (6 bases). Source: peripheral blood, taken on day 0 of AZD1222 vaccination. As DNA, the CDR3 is TGTGCCAGTCTAGCTCCGGGAGTCGATGAGCAGTTCTTC. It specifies CASLAPGVDEQFF.